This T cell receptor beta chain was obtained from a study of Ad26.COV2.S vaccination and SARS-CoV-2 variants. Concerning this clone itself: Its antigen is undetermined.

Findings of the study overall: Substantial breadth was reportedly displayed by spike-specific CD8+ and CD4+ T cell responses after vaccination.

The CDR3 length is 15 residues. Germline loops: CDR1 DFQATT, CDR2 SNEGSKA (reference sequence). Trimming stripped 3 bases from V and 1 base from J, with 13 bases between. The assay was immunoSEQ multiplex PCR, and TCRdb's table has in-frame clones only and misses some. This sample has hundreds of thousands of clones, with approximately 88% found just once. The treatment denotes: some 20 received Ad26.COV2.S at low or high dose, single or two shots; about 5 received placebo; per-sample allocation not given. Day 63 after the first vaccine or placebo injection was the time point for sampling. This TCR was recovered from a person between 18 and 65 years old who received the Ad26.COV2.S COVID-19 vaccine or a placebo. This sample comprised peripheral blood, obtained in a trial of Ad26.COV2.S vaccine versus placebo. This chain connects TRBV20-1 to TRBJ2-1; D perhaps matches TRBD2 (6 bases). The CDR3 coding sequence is TGCAGTGCTAGTCCCGGGAGAGGTTCCTACAATGAGCAGTTCTTC. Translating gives CSASPGRGSYNEQFF.